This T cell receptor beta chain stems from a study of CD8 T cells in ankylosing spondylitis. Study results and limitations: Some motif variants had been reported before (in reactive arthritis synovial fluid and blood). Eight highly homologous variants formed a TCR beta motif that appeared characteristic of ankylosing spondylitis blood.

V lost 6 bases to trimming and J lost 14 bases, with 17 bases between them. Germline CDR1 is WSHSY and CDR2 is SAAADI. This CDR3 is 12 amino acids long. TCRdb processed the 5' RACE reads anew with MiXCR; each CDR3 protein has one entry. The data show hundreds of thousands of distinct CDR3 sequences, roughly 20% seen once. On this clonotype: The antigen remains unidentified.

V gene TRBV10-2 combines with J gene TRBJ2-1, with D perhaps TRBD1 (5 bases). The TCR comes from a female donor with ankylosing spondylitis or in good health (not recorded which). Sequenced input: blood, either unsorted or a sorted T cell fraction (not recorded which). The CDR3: CASSIDRTGKFF. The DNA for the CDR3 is TGCGCCAGCAGCATCGACAGAACTGGGAAGTTCTTC.